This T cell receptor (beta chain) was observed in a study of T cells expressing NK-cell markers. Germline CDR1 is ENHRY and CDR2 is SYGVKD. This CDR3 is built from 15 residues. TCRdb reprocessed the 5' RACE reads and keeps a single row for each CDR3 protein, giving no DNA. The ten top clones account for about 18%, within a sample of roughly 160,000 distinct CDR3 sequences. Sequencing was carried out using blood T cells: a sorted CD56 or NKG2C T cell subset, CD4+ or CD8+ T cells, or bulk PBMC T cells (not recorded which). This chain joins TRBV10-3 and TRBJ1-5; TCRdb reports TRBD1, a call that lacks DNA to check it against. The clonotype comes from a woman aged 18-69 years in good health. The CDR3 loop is CAISERGANNQPQHF.